The 8 T cell receptor beta chains in this list originate from one sample, sequenced in a study of blood T cell repertoires in COVID-19. The data were produced by immunoSEQ multiplex PCR, yet TCRdb's version contains in-frame clones alone and is incomplete. This repertoire shows under 85,000 clones, 80% to 90% found once; its top ten account for 14%. Sequenced sample: peripheral blood. These receptors originate from a man between 65 and 85 years old with active or convalescent COVID-19.

As for this clone: Other DNA sequences in this specimen translate into the identical CDR3. The CDR3, as DNA: TGTGCCAGCAGCTTCGGCAATGAGCAGTTCTTC. This codes for CASSFGNEQFF. The rearrangement uses TRBV7-8 and TRBJ2-1; D is ambiguous. Trimming shortened V by 3 bases and J by 6 bases, and 3 bases separated the two germline ends. Germline V CDR1 and CDR2: SGHVS, FQNEAQ. The CDR3 sequence is 11 residues long.

DNA for the CDR3: TGTGCCAGCAGCTCCCCCCCGGTGGGGCAGGTGAGCTCCTACGAGCAGTACTTC. Translation gives CASSSPPVGQVSSYEQYF. The chain has TRBV7-2 and TRBJ2-7; a possible D gene is TRBD1 (5 bases). This CDR3 has 18 residues. V shed 4 bases and J shed 0 bases, with 22 bases lying between them. From germline, CDR1 is SGHTA and CDR2 FQGNSA.

The chain carries TRBV11-1 and TRBJ2-3; D is uncertain. Germline V gene sequence: CDR1 SGHAT, CDR2 FQDESV (reference sequence). CDR3 length: 12 residues. Trimming removed 2 bases at V and 7 bases at J, with 7 bases between. In DNA form, the CDR3 reads TGTGCCAGCAGCTTAAGAGGATATACGCAGTATTTT. It codes for CASSLRGYTQYF. The complete variable domain, with remaining parts taken from reference TRBV11-1 and TRBJ2-3, reads EAEVAQSPRYKITEKSQAVAFWCDPISGHATLYWYRQILGQGPELLVQFQDESVVDDSQLPKDRFSAERLKGVDSTLKIQPAELGDSAMYLCASSLRGYTQYFGPGTRLTVL.

The chain joins TRBV19 to TRBJ1-1; TRBD1 aligns across 8 bases. The CDR3 is made up of 14 amino acids. CDR1 is LNHDA, CDR2 SQIVND, per germline (reference sequence). V lost 5 bases and J lost 8; bases outside the gene matches: 10. CDR3 region: CASSLPRTGYEAFF. The CDR3 DNA sequence: TGTGCCAGTAGTCTCCCCAGGACAGGGTACGAAGCTTTCTTT.

The chain is built from TRBV6-5 and TRBJ1-1; no clear D gene. V was pared by 2 bases and J by 0 bases, with 7 bases between. The CDR3 has 14 residues. CDR1 is MNHEY, CDR2 SVGAGI, per germline. CDR3 DNA sequence: TGTGCCAGCAGTTACCGGGGATTGAACACTGAAGCTTTCTTT. Its translation is CASSYRGLNTEAFF.

This clone was seen just once. The chain joins TRBV28 to TRBJ2-7, with TRBD2 identical over 13 bases. CDR1 MDHEN and CDR2 SYDVKM come from the germline V gene. V lost 6 bases, J lost 6 bases, and 8 bases stayed unmatched. The CDR3 covers 15 residues. The DNA for the CDR3 is TGTGCCAGCAGACTAGCGGGAGGGCCTGCGTCCGAGCAGTACTTC. It codes for CASRLAGGPASEQYF.

V and J are TRBV30 and TRBJ1-1; no firm D call. The CDR3 totals 13 residues. The germline V gene encodes CDR1 GTSNPN and CDR2 SVGIG (reference sequence). Trimming removed 7 bases at V and 0 bases at J, with 12 bases between. CDR3 nucleotide sequence: TGTGCCTCATCCGGGGTTTTGAACACTGAAGCTTTCTTT. Protein sequence: CASSGVLNTEAFF.

Regarding this clone: Sequence at one end of the junction differs from germline and may be a read error. V usage is TRBV2 and J usage is TRBJ2-5, with TRBD2 matching over 7 bases. CDR1 SNHLY and CDR2 FYNNEI come from the germline V gene. The CDR3 is 13 residues long. This CDR3 reads CASQREGQGTQYF. The CDR3 nucleotides read TGTGCCAGCCAGAGGGAGGGGCAAGGGACCCAGTACTTC.